These 24 T cell receptor beta chains share one sample of origin, sequenced in a study of cytotoxic CD8 clonotypes in ibrutinib-treated CLL. Data came from immunoSEQ multiplex PCR; TCRdb stores just in-frame clones and leaves some out. The table includes 130,000 or so clones, about 80% detected once. Sequences were derived from PBMCs, sampled after 12 months of ibrutinib treatment. The receptor source for this set is a human donor with chronic lymphocytic leukemia.

The count of this clone is one. This sequence joins TRBV10-1 and TRBJ2-1; D may be TRBD1 (5 bases). V lost 4 bases, J lost 3 bases, and 19 bases lay in between. This CDR3 is 17 amino acids long. CDR1 is WNHNN, CDR2 SYGVQD, per germline (reference sequence). CDR3 loop: CASSVKGGRAIYNEQFF. The CDR3 DNA follows: TGCGCCAGCAGTGTGAAAGGTGGCAGGGCCATCTACAATGAGCAGTTCTTC.

The rearrangement links TRBV19 to TRBJ2-1, with D uncertain. Germline CDR1 and CDR2: LNHDA and SQIVND (reference sequence). V was cut by 7 bases and J by 7 bases, with 8 bases left in between. The length of the CDR3 is 11 residues. The CDR3 loop is CASTLGNEQFF. CDR3 DNA sequence: TGTGCCAGTACCCTCGGGAATGAGCAGTTCTTC.

The chain joins TRBV6-4 to TRBJ2-3; the match to TRBD1 covers 9 bases. The V gene end was trimmed by 8 bases and the J gene end by 2 bases; junction bases not matched to a gene: 5. The CDR3 totals 14 residues. Germline values: CDR1 MRHNA, CDR2 SNTAGT. CDR3 region: CASRRDRATDTQYF. The CDR3 region has the DNA TGTGCCAGCCGTCGGGACAGGGCCACAGATACGCAGTATTTT.

The gene calls are TRBV7-9 and TRBJ1-4, with 9 bases lining up with TRBD1. J lost 6 bases, V lost 5 bases, and 7 bases had no gene match. The CDR3 sequence is 15 residues long. Germline V lookup: CDR1 SEHNR, CDR2 FQNEAQ (reference sequence). The CDR3 loop is CASSGNRGPYEKLFF. CDR3 bases: TGTGCCAGCAGCGGGAACAGGGGGCCTTATGAAAAACTGTTTTTT.

In this sample, this clone turned up once. V gene TRBV10-3 combines with J gene TRBJ2-7, with 10 bases matching TRBD2. J gave up 2 bases and V 4 bases, and 5 bases lay outside the gene matches. The CDR3 covers 15 residues. Germline assignment: CDR1 ENHRY and CDR2 SYGVKD. The CDR3 loop is CAISGPAGGPYEQYF. Here the CDR3 DNA reads TGTGCCATCAGTGGCCCAGCGGGGGGGCCCTACGAGCAGTACTTC.

This rearrangement joins TRBV27 to TRBJ2-7, with TRBD2 identical over 13 bases. The CDR3 contains 15 residues. The V gene's germline CDR1 is MNHEY and CDR2 SMNVEV (reference sequence). With V trimmed by 3 bases and J by 6 bases, 5 bases remained unmatched. The CDR3 region is CASSFGTSGAAEQYF. CDR3 coding DNA: TGTGCCAGCAGTTTCGGGACTAGCGGGGCAGCCGAGCAGTACTTC.

This chain joins TRBV7-2 and TRBJ2-1; D possibly corresponds to TRBD2 (5 bases). Germline lookup yields CDR1 SGHTA and CDR2 FQGNSA. There are 13 residues in the CDR3. V was cut by 5 bases and J by 13 bases, with 18 bases left in between. CDR3 loop: CASSPLPGTSQFF. Written as DNA, the CDR3 is TGTGCCAGCAGCCCTCTTCCGGGAACGTCCCAGTTCTTC. The complete variable domain, with remaining parts taken from reference TRBV7-2 and TRBJ2-1, reads GAGVSQSPSNKVTEKGKDVELRCDPISGHTALYWYRQSLGQGLEFLIYFQGNSAPDKSGLPSDRFSAERTGGSVSTLTIQRTQQEDSAVYLCASSPLPGTSQFFGPGTRLTVL.

In the case of this clone: A read error may account for a junction end that differs from germline. The chain couples TRBV6-6 to TRBJ2-7; D unresolved. This CDR3 is built from 14 residues. Germline V gives CDR1 MNHNY, CDR2 SVGAGI (reference sequence). Written as DNA, the CDR3 is TGTGCCAGCACTTACGGGCCAGGATCCTACGAGCAGTACTTC. Protein sequence: CASTYGPGSYEQYF.

This chain connects TRBV27 to TRBJ2-3, with 7 bases that match TRBD2. Germline CDR1 MNHEY, CDR2 SMNVEV (reference sequence). This CDR3 has 13 amino acids. The V segment lost 8 bases and the J segment 0 bases; nucleotides outside the gene matches: 2. Here the CDR3 reads CASVGGSTDTQYF. As DNA, the CDR3 is TGTGCCAGCGTGGGGGGGAGCACAGATACGCAGTATTTT.

The chain has TRBV2 and TRBJ2-7, with TRBD1 identical over 8 bases. J lost 7 bases, V lost 9 bases, and 11 bases had no gene match. This CDR3 contains 13 residues. From germline, CDR1 is SNHLY and CDR2 FYNNEI. The CDR3 loop reads CARAGQGKGEQYF. CDR3 bases: TGTGCCAGAGCCGGACAGGGTAAGGGTGAGCAGTACTTC.

The V and J genes are TRBV10-3 and TRBJ1-4; D might be TRBD1 (6 bases). The CDR3 has 13 amino acids. Germline lookup yields CDR1 ENHRY and CDR2 SYGVKD. Trimming took off 7 bases at V and 6 bases at J, with 12 bases between the two ends. The CDR3 coding sequence is TGTGCCATCAAGGGGGACGAGGATGAAAAACTGTTTTTT. It yields the protein CAIKGDEDEKLFF.

This chain uses TRBV29-1 with TRBJ2-6; a possible D gene is TRBD1 (6 bases). The germline V and J ends were trimmed by 4 bases and 0 bases, with 13 bases remaining between them. Germline V lookup: CDR1 SQVTM, CDR2 ANQGSEA. The CDR3 length is 16 residues. CDR3 coding DNA: TGCAGCGTTGCCAGGGACACCGACTCTGGGGCCAACGTCCTGACTTTC. Its protein product is CSVARDTDSGANVLTF.

The chain couples TRBV2 to TRBJ1-4, with a possible D match to TRBD1 (6 bases). Per germline, CDR1 SNHLY and CDR2 FYNNEI. The CDR3 is made up of 15 amino acids. V lost 5 bases and J lost 5, with 15 bases in between. The CDR3 DNA follows: TGTGCCAGCAGTTCCCAGACAGGAGGGAATGAAAAACTGTTTTTT. Its protein is CASSSQTGGNEKLFF.

The chain joins TRBV25-1 to TRBJ1-2; D not certain. CDR3 length equals 15 residues. Per the germline V gene, CDR1 is MGHDK and CDR2 is SYGVNS. Trimming removed 1 base at V and 1 base at J, with 10 bases between. CDR3 region: CASSESEKINYGYTF. The DNA for the CDR3 is TGTGCCAGCAGTGAATCAGAGAAGATTAACTATGGCTACACCTTC.

The chain joins TRBV4-3 to TRBJ2-7; no firm D call. V lost 0 bases and J lost 0, with 12 bases in between. The germline gives CDR1 LGHNA, CDR2 YSLEER. This CDR3 region has 16 residues. The CDR3 here is CASSQDRDDRSYEQYF. CDR3 coding DNA: TGCGCCAGCAGCCAAGATAGAGACGACCGCTCCTACGAGCAGTACTTC.

The chain uses TRBV7-8 and TRBJ2-5; 7 bases line up with TRBD1. V dropped 5 bases and J dropped 1; count of bases not matched to a gene: 13. The length of the CDR3 is 17 residues. CDR1 and CDR2 (germline): SGHVS, FQNEAQ. As DNA, the CDR3 is TGTGCCAGCAGCCTAGGTGTGAACAGGGGCGGCCAAGAGACCCAGTACTTC. Its protein is CASSLGVNRGGQETQYF. The entire variable domain, with the rest obtained from reference TRBV7-8 and TRBJ2-5, is as follows: GAGVSQSPRYKVAKRGQDVALRCDPISGHVSLFWYQQALGQGPEFLTYFQNEAQLDKSGLPSDRFFAERPEGSVSTLKIQRTQQEDSAVYLCASSLGVNRGGQETQYFGPGTRLLVL.

The chain combines TRBV7-9 with TRBJ1-2; perhaps TRBD1 as D (5 bases). V was trimmed by 7 bases and J by 4 bases, leaving 13 bases between them. Germline V gives CDR1 SEHNR, CDR2 FQNEAQ (reference sequence). The CDR3 has 13 amino acids. CDR3 protein: CASTRGLGYGYTF. The CDR3 bases are TGTGCCAGCACCCGGGGCCTGGGCTATGGCTACACCTTC.

This chain joins TRBV7-2 and TRBJ2-3, with 11 bases lining up with TRBD2. With 5 bases clipped from V and 4 bases from J, the junction kept 8 bases outside the gene matches. Per germline, CDR1 SGHTA and CDR2 FQGNSA. CDR3 length: 16 amino acids. The CDR3 DNA is TGTGCCAGCAGCCATACTAGCGGGAGTATGTCAGATACGCAGTATTTT. Its protein product is CASSHTSGSMSDTQYF.

The chain uses TRBV19 and TRBJ2-1, with 8 nucleotides matching TRBD2. V was clipped by 1 base and J by 6 bases; unmatched bases: 8. Germline CDR1 reads LNHDA; CDR2 reads SQIVND (reference sequence). The CDR3 length is 16 residues. The CDR3 sequence: CASSIVALAVLNEQFF. The CDR3 DNA reads TGTGCCAGTAGTATAGTGGCACTAGCGGTTCTCAATGAGCAGTTCTTC.

This clone has just one count. The V call is TRBV5-5, the J call TRBJ2-7; D might be TRBD2 (6 bases). This CDR3 is 15 amino acids long. Germline CDR1 reads SGHKS; CDR2 reads YYEKEE (reference sequence). Trimming removed 3 bases from V and 0 bases from J, with 13 bases in between. The CDR3 nucleotides read TGTGCCAGCAGCTCTAAACCGGGAGCCTCCTACGAGCAGTACTTC. Translating it yields CASSSKPGASYEQYF.

The chain has TRBV13 and TRBJ1-4, with 7 nucleotides matching TRBD1. Germline CDR1 and CDR2: PRHDT and FYEKMQ (reference sequence). The CDR3 has 14 amino acids. With 5 bases clipped from V and 10 bases from J, the junction kept 10 bases outside the gene matches. In nucleotides, the CDR3 is TGTGCCAGCAGCCCACAGGGGCATAAAGGAAAACTGTTTTTT. This translates into CASSPQGHKGKLFF.

The rearrangement uses TRBV6-5 and TRBJ2-7; D not certain. This CDR3 spans 12 amino acids. Trimming removed 5 bases from V and 2 bases from J, with 7 bases in between. Germline values: CDR1 MNHEY, CDR2 SVGAGI. CDR3 DNA sequence: TGTGCCAGCAGTGACCGAACCTACGAGCAGTACTTC. Protein: CASSDRTYEQYF.

This chain links TRBV7-2 with TRBJ1-3, with 7 bases fitting TRBD1. The CDR3 sequence is 16 residues long. The V gene end was trimmed by 2 bases and the J gene end by 0 bases; junction bases not matched to a gene: 4. Germline V gene data show CDR1 as SGHTA and CDR2 as FQGNSA. The CDR3 protein is CASSLTGVSSGNTIYF. CDR3 DNA sequence: TGTGCCAGCAGCTTAACAGGGGTCTCCTCTGGAAACACCATATATTTT.

This chain uses TRBV30 with TRBJ2-2, with 8 bases identical to TRBD2. CDR3 length equals 13 residues. Germline CDR1 GTSNPN, CDR2 SVGIG (reference sequence). Trimming at V came to 8 bases and at J to 7 bases, leaving 9 bases not matched to a gene. CDR3 coding DNA: TGTGCCCTCTCGGGGGGGCGAGACGGGGAGCTGTTTTTT. It yields the protein CALSGGRDGELFF.